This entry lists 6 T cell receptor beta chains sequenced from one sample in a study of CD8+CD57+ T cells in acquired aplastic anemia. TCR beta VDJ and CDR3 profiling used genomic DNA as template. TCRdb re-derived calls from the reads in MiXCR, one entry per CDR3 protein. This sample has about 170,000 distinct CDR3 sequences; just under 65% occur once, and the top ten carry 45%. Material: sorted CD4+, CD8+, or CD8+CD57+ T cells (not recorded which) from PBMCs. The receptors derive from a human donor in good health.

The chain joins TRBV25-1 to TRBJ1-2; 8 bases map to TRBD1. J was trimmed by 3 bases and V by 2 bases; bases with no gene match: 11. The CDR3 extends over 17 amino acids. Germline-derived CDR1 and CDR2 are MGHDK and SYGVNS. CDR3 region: CASSELYTGQGDYGYTF. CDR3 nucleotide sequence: TGTGCCAGCAGTGAACTTTATACAGGACAGGGAGACTATGGCTACACCTTC.

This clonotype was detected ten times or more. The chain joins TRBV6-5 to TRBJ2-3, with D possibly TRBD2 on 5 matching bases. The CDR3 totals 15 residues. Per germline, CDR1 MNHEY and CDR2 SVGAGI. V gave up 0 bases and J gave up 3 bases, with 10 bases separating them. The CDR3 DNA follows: TGTGCCAGCAGTTACTCGCGAGAGGGAACAGATACGCAGTATTTT. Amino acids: CASSYSREGTDTQYF.

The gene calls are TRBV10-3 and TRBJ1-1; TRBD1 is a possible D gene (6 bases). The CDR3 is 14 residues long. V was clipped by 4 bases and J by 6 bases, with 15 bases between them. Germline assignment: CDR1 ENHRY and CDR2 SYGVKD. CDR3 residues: CAISGGGEVAEAFF. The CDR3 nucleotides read TGTGCCATCAGTGGAGGGGGGGAGGTAGCTGAAGCTTTCTTT.

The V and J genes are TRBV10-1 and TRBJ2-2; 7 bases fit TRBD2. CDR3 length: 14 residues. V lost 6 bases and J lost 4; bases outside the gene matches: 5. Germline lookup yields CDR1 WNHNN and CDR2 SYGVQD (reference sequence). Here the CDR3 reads CASRGREGTGELFF. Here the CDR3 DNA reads TGCGCCAGCAGGGGTAGGGAGGGCACCGGGGAGCTGTTTTTT.

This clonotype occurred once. The CDR3 spells CASSFVGGGSYEQYF. CDR3 bases: TGTGCCAGCAGCTTCGTCGGCGGCGGGAGTTACGAGCAGTACTTC. V is TRBV7-9 and J is TRBJ2-7; 7 bases match TRBD2. This CDR3 has 15 amino acids. Per germline, CDR1 SEHNR and CDR2 FQNEAQ (reference sequence). V was clipped by 3 bases and J by 4 bases; unmatched bases: 9. Full variable domain (missing parts from reference TRBV7-9 and TRBJ2-7): DTGVSQNPRHKITKRGQNVTFRCDPISEHNRLYWYRQTLGQGPEFLTYFQNEAQLEKSRLLSDRFSAERPKGSFSTLEIQRTEQGDSAMYLCASSFVGGGSYEQYFGPGTRLTVT.

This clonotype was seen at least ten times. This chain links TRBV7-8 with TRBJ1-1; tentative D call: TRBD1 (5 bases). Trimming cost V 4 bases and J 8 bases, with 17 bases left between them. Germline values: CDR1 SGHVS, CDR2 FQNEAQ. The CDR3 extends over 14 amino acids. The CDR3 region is CASSSPGQKEEAFF. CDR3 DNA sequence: TGTGCCAGCAGCTCTCCGGGGCAAAAAGAAGAAGCTTTCTTT.